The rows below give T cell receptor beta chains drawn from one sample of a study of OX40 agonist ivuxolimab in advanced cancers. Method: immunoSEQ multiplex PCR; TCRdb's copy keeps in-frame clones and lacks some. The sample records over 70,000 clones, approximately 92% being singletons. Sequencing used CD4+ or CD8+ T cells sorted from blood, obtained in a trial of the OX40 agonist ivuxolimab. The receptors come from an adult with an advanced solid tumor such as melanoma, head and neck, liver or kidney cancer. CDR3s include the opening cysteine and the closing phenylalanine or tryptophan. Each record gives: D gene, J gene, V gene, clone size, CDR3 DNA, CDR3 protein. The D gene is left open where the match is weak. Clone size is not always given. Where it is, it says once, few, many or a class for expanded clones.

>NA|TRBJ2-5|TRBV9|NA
TGTGCCAGCAGCGTAGTCGGGTACCAAGAGACCCAGTACTTC
CASSVVGYQETQYF
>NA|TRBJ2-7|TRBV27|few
TGTGCCAGCAGTCCACAGAAGGGGAAAGCCTACGAGCAGTACTTC
CASSPQKGKAYEQYF
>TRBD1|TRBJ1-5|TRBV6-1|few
TGTGCCAGCAGTGAACGGGGCAGGGGGTGGGGTCAGCCCCAGCATTTT
CASSERGRGWGQPQHF
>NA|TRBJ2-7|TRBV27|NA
TGTGCCAGCAGTTCCCCCGGGACGGGAGCCTACGAGCAGTACTTC
CASSSPGTGAYEQYF
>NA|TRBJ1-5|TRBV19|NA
TGTGCCAGTAGTATAGCAGGGTTGGGTCAGCCCCAGCATTTT
CASSIAGLGQPQHF
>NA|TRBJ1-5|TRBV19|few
TGTGCCAGTGAAGGCCAATTTCAGCCCCAGCATTTT
CASEGQFQPQHF
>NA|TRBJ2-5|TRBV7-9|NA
TGTGCCAGCAGCCGTGGGACTCGCGAAGAGACCCAGTACTTC
CASSRGTREETQYF
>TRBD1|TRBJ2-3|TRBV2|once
TGTGCCAGCAGGCCGGGACAGATGCAGTATTTT
CASRPGQMQYF
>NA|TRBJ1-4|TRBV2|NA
TGTGCCAGCAGTGTTCTATCAAAACTGTTTTTT
CASSVLSKLFF
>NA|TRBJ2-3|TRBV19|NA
TGTGCCAGTGGACGGAGGTTAACAGATACGCAGTATTTT
CASGRRLTDTQYF
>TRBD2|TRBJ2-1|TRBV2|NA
TGTGCCAGCAGTGTCCGGGAGGGTTACAATGAGCAGTTCTTC
CASSVREGYNEQFF
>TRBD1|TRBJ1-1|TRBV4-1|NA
TGCGCCAGCAGCCAAGTTTTTTTCCAACGGACAGGGCGGTTGACTGAAGCTTTCTTT
CASSQVFFQRTGRLTEAFF
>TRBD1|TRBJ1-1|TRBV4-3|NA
TGCGCCAGCAGTCCAGCCGGGACAGGGGTGTTAAAAGCTTTCTTT
CASSPAGTGVLKAFF
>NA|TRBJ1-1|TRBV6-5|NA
TGTGCCAGCAGTTTCATCGGGGGGGACACTGAAGCTTTCTTT
CASSFIGGDTEAFF
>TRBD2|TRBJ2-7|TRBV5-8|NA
TGTGCCAGCAACAAAATGGCGGGAGAAACCTACGAGCAGTACTTC
CASNKMAGETYEQYF
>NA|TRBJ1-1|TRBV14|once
TGTGCCAGCAGCCAAGATTGGGGGCAGGGGCAGAGGACTGAAGCTTTCTTT
CASSQDWGQGQRTEAFF
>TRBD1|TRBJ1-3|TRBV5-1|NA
TGCGCCAGCAGCCTTGGGACAGACGGAAACACCATATATTTT
CASSLGTDGNTIYF
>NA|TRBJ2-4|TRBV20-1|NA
TGCAGTGCTAGCCACGGAAACATTCAGTACTTC
CSASHGNIQYF
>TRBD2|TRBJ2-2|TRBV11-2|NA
TGTGCCAGCAGACTCGGGGGGTCCGGCGGGGAGCTGTTTTTT
CASRLGGSGGELFF
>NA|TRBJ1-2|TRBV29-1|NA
TGCAGCGTTCCCCTTAACTATGGCTACACCTTC
CSVPLNYGYTF
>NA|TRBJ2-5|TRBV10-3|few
TGTGCCAACTCCAACAGGGTAGGGGAGACCCAGTACTTC
CANSNRVGETQYF
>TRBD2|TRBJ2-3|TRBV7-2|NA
TGTGCCAGCAGTTTTAGCGGGGGAAACACAGATACGCAGTATTTT
CASSFSGGNTDTQYF
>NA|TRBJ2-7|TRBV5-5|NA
TGTGCCAGCAGCTTGTTGGGACAAACCTACGAGCAGTACTTC
CASSLLGQTYEQYF
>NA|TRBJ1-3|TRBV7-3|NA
TGTGCCAGCAGCTTAAGACCCAGAGACACCATATATTTT
CASSLRPRDTIYF
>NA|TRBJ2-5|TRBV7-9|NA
TGTGCCAGCAGCTTAGTAGGCTCCAGGGATGAGACCCAGTACTTC
CASSLVGSRDETQYF
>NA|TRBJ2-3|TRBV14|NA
TGTGCCAGCAGCCAAGACGACAGGACGGGTCCAGATACGCAGTATTTT
CASSQDDRTGPDTQYF
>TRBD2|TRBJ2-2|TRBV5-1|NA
TGCGCCAGCAGCCTTCCGCGGGGGGAGCCTGACGCGAACACCGGGGAGCTGTTTTTT
CASSLPRGEPDANTGELFF
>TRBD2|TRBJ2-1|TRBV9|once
TGTGCCAGCAGCGTAGTGCCAGCGGGAGCAAATGAGCAGTTCTTC
CASSVVPAGANEQFF
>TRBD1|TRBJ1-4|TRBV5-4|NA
TGTGCCAGCAGCTTGGTCCAGGGGGCGCGTCGGAGTGAAAAACTGTTTTTT
CASSLVQGARRSEKLFF
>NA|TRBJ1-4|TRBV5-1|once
TGCGCCAGCAGCCCCCCCGATAAAAATGAAAAACTGTTTTTT
CASSPPDKNEKLFF
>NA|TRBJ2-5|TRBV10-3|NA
TGTGCCATCAGGGCGGGGGCTCTCCAAGAGACCCAGTACTTC
CAIRAGALQETQYF
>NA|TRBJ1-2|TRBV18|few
TGTGCCAGCTCACAGGACTCAAGGGGCTACACCTTC
CASSQDSRGYTF
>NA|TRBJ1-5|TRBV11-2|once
TGTGCCAGCAGCAGGGACGGTGGTCGGAATGAGCCCCAGCATTTT
CASSRDGGRNEPQHF
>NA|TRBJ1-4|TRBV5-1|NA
TGCGCCAGCAGCTGGGGGAACAATGAAAAACTGTTTTTT
CASSWGNNEKLFF